These T cell receptor beta chains were read from a single sample in a study of shared clonotypes between healthy human individuals. The protocol was immunoSEQ multiplex PCR, while the TCRdb copy is restricted to in-frame clones and leaves out a portion. Here the sample spans fewer than 650,000 clones, over 60% being singletons. The sample taken for sequencing was PBMCs. These receptors all stem from a woman aged 40 to 50 in good health. Some clones in this sample may be carry-over from other donors' samples. Both conserved end residues are part of each CDR3. Each record gives: CDR3 length, clone size, D gene, V gene, J gene, CDR3 DNA, CDR3 protein. A D gene is named only where the DNA matches it firmly. Part of the rows lack a size; the others show once, few, many or a class for expanded clones.

length: 15
size: NA
D: TRBD1
V: TRBV2
J: TRBJ2-2
DNA: TGTGCCAGCAGTCGCGGACAGGGGTTGGCCGGGGAGCTGTTTTTT
CDR3: CASSRGQGLAGELFF

length: 14
size: NA
D: NA
V: TRBV6-6
J: TRBJ1-6
DNA: TGTGCCAGCAGAACCGGGACACTTCATTCACCCCTCCACTTT
CDR3: CASRTGTLHSPLHF

length: 14
size: NA
D: NA
V: TRBV30
J: TRBJ1-5
DNA: TGTGCCTGGAACAGCGCCTATAGCAATCAGCCCCAGCATTTT
CDR3: CAWNSAYSNQPQHF

length: 15
size: few
D: NA
V: TRBV4-1
J: TRBJ1-4
DNA: TGCGCCAGCAGCCGCAGGATTGCAACTAATGAAAAACTGTTTTTT
CDR3: CASSRRIATNEKLFF

length: 15
size: NA
D: NA
V: TRBV11-3
J: TRBJ2-7
DNA: TGTGCCAGCAGTTTCCTCCGCTACTCACCCTACGAGCAGTACTTC
CDR3: CASSFLRYSPYEQYF

length: 15
size: NA
D: TRBD1
V: TRBV11-2
J: TRBJ2-7
DNA: TGTGCCAGCAGCTCCTTAGGACAGGGCACCTACGAGCAGTACTTC
CDR3: CASSSLGQGTYEQYF

length: 13
size: NA
D: NA
V: TRBV7-2
J: TRBJ1-5
DNA: TGTGCCAGCAGCTGGCAAGACAATCAGCCCCAGCATTTT
CDR3: CASSWQDNQPQHF

length: 15
size: NA
D: NA
V: TRBV5-1
J: TRBJ2-7
DNA: TGCGCCAGCAGCCCTTACGGCACCCGGGAGAACGAGCAGTACTTC
CDR3: CASSPYGTRENEQYF

length: 15
size: NA
D: NA
V: TRBV15
J: TRBJ2-7
DNA: TGTGCCACCAGCAGAGATTATGGCAGCTCCTACGAGCAGTACTTC
CDR3: CATSRDYGSSYEQYF

length: 15
size: NA
D: NA
V: TRBV6-1
J: TRBJ1-6
DNA: TGTGCCGGGCGCGGAGAAATCTCCTATAATTCACCCCTCCACTTT
CDR3: CAGRGEISYNSPLHF

length: 14
size: NA
D: TRBD1
V: TRBV19
J: TRBJ2-7
DNA: TGTGCCAGTAGTCGGTCGACAGGGGTCTACGAGCAGTACTTC
CDR3: CASSRSTGVYEQYF

length: 13
size: NA
D: NA
V: TRBV4-3
J: TRBJ2-7
DNA: TGCGCCAGCAGCCAAGAGGCTTCATACGAGCAGTACTTC
CDR3: CASSQEASYEQYF

length: 15
size: NA
D: TRBD1
V: TRBV5-4
J: TRBJ1-2
DNA: TGTGCCAGCAGCACGGGACAGGGGCCCCTCCGGGGCTACACCTTC
CDR3: CASSTGQGPLRGYTF

length: 15
size: few
D: TRBD1
V: TRBV19
J: TRBJ2-7
DNA: TGTGCCAGTAATGAGACCGGGACAGGGAACAACGAGCAGTACTTC
CDR3: CASNETGTGNNEQYF

length: 13
size: NA
D: TRBD1
V: TRBV19
J: TRBJ1-2
DNA: TGTGCCAGTAGTGGGACAGCGAACGGGGGCTACACCTTC
CDR3: CASSGTANGGYTF

length: 18
size: NA
D: TRBD1
V: TRBV19
J: TRBJ2-1
DNA: TGTGCCAGTAGTATAGACGGGGACCAGGGGGCCGCCTACAATGAGCAGTTCTTC
CDR3: CASSIDGDQGAAYNEQFF

length: 14
size: NA
D: NA
V: TRBV15
J: TRBJ2-3
DNA: TGTGCCACCAGCAGAGATGGTCCCTCCGATACGCAGTATTTT
CDR3: CATSRDGPSDTQYF

length: 16
size: NA
D: TRBD1
V: TRBV28
J: TRBJ2-7
DNA: TGTGCCACCAGCTTGAGTCCTGGACAGGGGGCAATCGAGCAGTACTTC
CDR3: CATSLSPGQGAIEQYF

length: 19
size: NA
D: NA
V: TRBV27
J: TRBJ2-7
DNA: TGTGCCAGCAGTCTTTTTTCTTTTCCCGCCGGGACAAAGGAAGGGGAGCAGTACTTC
CDR3: CASSLFSFPAGTKEGEQYF

length: 11
size: NA
D: NA
V: TRBV30
J: TRBJ1-6
DNA: TGTGCCTGGAACCCGGGCTTCGCCCTCCACTTT
CDR3: CAWNPGFALHF

length: 15
size: NA
D: TRBD1
V: TRBV4-1
J: TRBJ2-1
DNA: TGCGCCAGCAGCCCCGGACAGGGGGCTTACAATGAGCAGTTCTTC
CDR3: CASSPGQGAYNEQFF

length: 13
size: NA
D: NA
V: TRBV29-1
J: TRBJ2-2
DNA: TGCAGCGTTGAAAGGACTATCACCGGGGAGCTGTTTTTT
CDR3: CSVERTITGELFF

length: 14
size: many
D: NA
V: TRBV2
J: TRBJ2-1
DNA: TGTGCCAGCAGTCGGGACACCGCGTACAATGAGCAGTTCTTC
CDR3: CASSRDTAYNEQFF

length: 16
size: NA
D: NA
V: TRBV19
J: TRBJ1-1
DNA: TGTGCCAGTAGTACCCGGGCCCTATCAAGCAACACTGAAGCTTTCTTT
CDR3: CASSTRALSSNTEAFF

length: 13
size: NA
D: NA
V: TRBV6-4
J: TRBJ1-1
DNA: TGTGCCAGCAGCCAAGACAGGAACACTGAAGCTTTCTTT
CDR3: CASSQDRNTEAFF

length: 14
size: few
D: TRBD2
V: TRBV27
J: TRBJ2-7
DNA: TGTGCCAGCAGCAGCACCGGGAGGGCATACGAGCAGTACTTC
CDR3: CASSSTGRAYEQYF

length: 18
size: NA
D: TRBD2
V: TRBV7-3
J: TRBJ2-6
DNA: TGTGCCAGCAGCCCTCGGGGAAGCGGGAGCTCTGGGGCCAACGTCCTGACTTTC
CDR3: CASSPRGSGSSGANVLTF

length: 13
size: once
D: NA
V: TRBV28
J: TRBJ1-5
DNA: TGTGCCAGCAGCCCCCCCAGGGTTCAGCCCCAGCATTTT
CDR3: CASSPPRVQPQHF

length: 14
size: NA
D: NA
V: TRBV11-2
J: TRBJ2-7
DNA: TGTGCCAGCAGCCCATACTCCGCTGGCTACGAGCAGTACTTC
CDR3: CASSPYSAGYEQYF

length: 15
size: NA
D: TRBD1
V: TRBV7-9
J: TRBJ2-2
DNA: TGTGCCAGCAGCTCGGGACAGGGGAACACCGGGGAGCTGTTTTTT
CDR3: CASSSGQGNTGELFF

length: 15
size: NA
D: TRBD1
V: TRBV5-1
J: TRBJ2-7
DNA: TGCGCCAGCAGCCACGGGACAGGGGGTATCTACGAGCAGTACTTC
CDR3: CASSHGTGGIYEQYF

length: 15
size: many
D: NA
V: TRBV6-4
J: TRBJ1-2
DNA: TGTGCCAGCAGGCAAACCGGGCAGGAAAACTATGGCTACACCTTC
CDR3: CASRQTGQENYGYTF

length: 15
size: NA
D: NA
V: TRBV28
J: TRBJ1-1
DNA: TGTGCCAGCAAACCCGCCGGCAGGGGAGGGCCTGAAGCTTTCTTT
CDR3: CASKPAGRGGPEAFF